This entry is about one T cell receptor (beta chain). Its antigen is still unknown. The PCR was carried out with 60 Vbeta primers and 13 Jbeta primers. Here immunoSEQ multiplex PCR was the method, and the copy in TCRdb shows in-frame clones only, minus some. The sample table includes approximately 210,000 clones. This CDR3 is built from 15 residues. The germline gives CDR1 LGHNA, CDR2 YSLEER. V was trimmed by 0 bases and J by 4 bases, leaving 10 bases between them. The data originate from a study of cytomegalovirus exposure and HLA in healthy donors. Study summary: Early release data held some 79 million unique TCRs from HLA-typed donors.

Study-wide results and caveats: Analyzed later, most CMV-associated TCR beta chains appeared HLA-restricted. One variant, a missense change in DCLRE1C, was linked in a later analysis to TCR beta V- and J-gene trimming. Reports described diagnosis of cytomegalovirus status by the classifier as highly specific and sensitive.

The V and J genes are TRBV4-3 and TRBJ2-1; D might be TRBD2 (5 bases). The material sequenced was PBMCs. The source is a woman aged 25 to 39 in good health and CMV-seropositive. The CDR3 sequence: CASSQERASYNEQFF. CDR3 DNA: TGCGCCAGCAGCCAAGAGAGGGCCTCATACAATGAGCAGTTCTTC.